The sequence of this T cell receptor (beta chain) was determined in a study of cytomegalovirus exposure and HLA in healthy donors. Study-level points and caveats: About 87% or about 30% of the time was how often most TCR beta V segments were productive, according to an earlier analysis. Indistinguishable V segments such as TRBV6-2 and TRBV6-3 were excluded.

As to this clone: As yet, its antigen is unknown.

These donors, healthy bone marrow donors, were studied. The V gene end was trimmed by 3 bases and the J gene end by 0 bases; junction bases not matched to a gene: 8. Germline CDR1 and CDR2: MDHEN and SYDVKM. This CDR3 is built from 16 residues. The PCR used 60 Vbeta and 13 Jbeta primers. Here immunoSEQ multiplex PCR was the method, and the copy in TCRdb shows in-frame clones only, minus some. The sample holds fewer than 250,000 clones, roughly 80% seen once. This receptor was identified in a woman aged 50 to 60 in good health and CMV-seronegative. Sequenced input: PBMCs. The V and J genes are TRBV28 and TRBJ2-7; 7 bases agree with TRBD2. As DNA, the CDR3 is TGTGCCAGCAGTTTTGGTGCGGGGGTCCGCTCCTACGAGCAGTACTTC. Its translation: CASSFGAGVRSYEQYF.